These 14 T cell receptor beta chains were all obtained from the same sample, sequenced in a study of shared clonotypes between healthy human individuals. Here immunoSEQ multiplex PCR was the method, and the copy in TCRdb shows in-frame clones only, minus some. The top ten clones hold 51% of a sample with about 79,000 clones, about 61% of them seen once. The sequenced sample was memory CD8+ T cells sorted from blood. Subset specified: CD45RO+ cells pooled with CCR7-negative TemRA cells. Source of these receptors: a man aged 30-40 years in good health.

This clone was observed a few times. J is TRBJ2-7 and V is TRBV2, with D uncertain. CDR3 length: 13 amino acids. Germline V CDR1 and CDR2: SNHLY, FYNNEI. V shed 5 bases and J shed 2 bases, with 10 bases lying between them. The CDR3: CASSKDGTYEQYF. CDR3 nucleotide sequence: TGTGCCAGCAGTAAAGATGGTACCTACGAGCAGTACTTC.

The genes are TRBV6-1 and TRBJ2-3; D is possibly TRBD2 (5 bases). The CDR3 runs to 16 residues. Trimming pared 3 bases from V and 5 bases from J, leaving 18 bases between. Germline CDR1 reads MNHNS; CDR2 reads SASEGT. The CDR3 DNA reads TGTGCCAGCAGTGATAAGGTTGAGTTCGCGGGAGATACGCAGTATTTT. It encodes CASSDKVEFAGDTQYF.

The chain joins TRBV28 to TRBJ1-4; 11 bases align to TRBD1. CDR1 is MDHEN, CDR2 SYDVKM, per germline. V gave up 4 bases and J gave up 2 bases; unmatched junction bases: 9. The CDR3 loop spans 18 amino acids. The CDR3 protein is CASSSPGQGGRTNEKLFF. CDR3 bases: TGTGCCAGCAGTTCTCCGGGACAGGGGGGTAGGACTAATGAAAAACTGTTTTTT.

The V call is TRBV4-2, the J call TRBJ2-1; the D gene is possibly TRBD2 (5 bases). Germline CDR1 LGHNA, CDR2 YNFKEQ. The CDR3 is made up of 15 amino acids. Trimming took off 1 base at V and 7 bases at J, with 14 bases between the two ends. DNA for the CDR3: TGTGCCAGCAGCCAAGCTGGCCTAGCCATGAATGAGCAGTTCTTC. Encoded protein: CASSQAGLAMNEQFF.

J is TRBJ2-3 and V is TRBV25-1; 9 bases match TRBD1. The CDR3 consists of 18 residues. Trimming cost V 2 bases and J 1 base; bases outside gene matches: 10. Germline assignment: CDR1 MGHDK and CDR2 SYGVNS. The CDR3 nucleotides are TGTGCCAGCAGTGAACCCACGACAGGGGGTAAGGGCACAGATACGCAGTATTTT. Its protein is CASSEPTTGGKGTDTQYF. Full variable domain (missing parts from reference TRBV25-1 and TRBJ2-3): EADIYQTPRYLVIGTGKKITLECSQTMGHDKMYWYQQDPGMELHLIHYSYGVNSTEKGDLSSESTVSRIRTEHFPLTLESARPSHTSQYLCASSEPTTGGKGTDTQYFGPGTRLTVL.

The chain is built from TRBV11-2 and TRBJ2-7; D remains ambiguous. The CDR3 spans 14 residues. The germline V gene has CDR1 SGHAT and CDR2 FQNNGV. The germline V and J ends were trimmed by 4 bases and 0 bases, with 10 bases remaining between them. This chain's CDR3 is CASSSEALSYEQYF. As DNA, the CDR3 is TGTGCCAGCAGCTCCGAAGCCCTCTCCTACGAGCAGTACTTC.

The sample holds a few counts of this clone. V usage is TRBV14 and J usage is TRBJ2-1; 9 nucleotides match TRBD2. The CDR3 covers 18 residues. Germline V CDR1 and CDR2: SGHDN, FVKESK. With 4 bases clipped from V and 4 bases from J, the junction kept 14 bases outside the gene matches. The CDR3 is CASSPRTSAMLGYNEQFF. CDR3 DNA sequence: TGTGCCAGCAGCCCTCGGACTAGCGCCATGCTGGGGTACAATGAGCAGTTCTTC.

The chain joins TRBV29-1 to TRBJ2-7; no firm D call. The V and J ends lost 5 bases and 6 bases respectively, with 14 bases between them. The CDR3 totals 12 residues. Germline V gives CDR1 SQVTM, CDR2 ANQGSEA. CDR3 loop: CSVHEATGEQYF. CDR3 DNA: TGCAGCGTTCATGAGGCAACGGGCGAGCAGTACTTC.

A remark on this clone: The same CDR3 also results from other DNA sequences found in this sample. The J gene is TRBJ1-2, the V gene TRBV9; D is undetermined. The CDR3 sequence is 13 residues long. Between the trimmed V and J ends, which lost 1 base and 0 bases, there was a span of 4 bases. CDR1 is SGDLS and CDR2 is YYNGEE in the germline V gene. CDR3 sequence (DNA): TGTGCCAGCAGCGTAAACTCTAACTATGGCTACACCTTC. It encodes CASSVNSNYGYTF.

The CDR3 region is CASSLGARSWFF. DNA for the CDR3: TGTGCCAGCAGCCTAGGAGCCAGGAGTTGGTTCTTC. The gene calls are TRBV7-9 and TRBJ2-1, with D hard to call. V gave up 5 bases and J gave up 15 bases, with 17 bases separating them. The CDR3 totals 12 residues. Germline CDR1 SEHNR, CDR2 FQNEAQ (reference sequence).

J is TRBJ2-1 and V is TRBV19, with 13 bases aligning to TRBD2. Germline CDR1 is LNHDA and CDR2 is SQIVND (reference sequence). The CDR3 is made up of 16 amino acids. Trimming took 7 bases from V and 2 from J; bases not matched to a gene: 5. The CDR3 DNA reads as TGTGCCAGTACCCGACTAGCGGGAGGAACCTACAATGAGCAGTTCTTC. Translation gives CASTRLAGGTYNEQFF.

This clone was detected only a few times. The chain joins TRBV27 to TRBJ1-2; D uncertain. Trimming removed 2 bases at V and 4 bases at J, with 8 bases between. CDR3 size: 13 residues. Per the germline V gene, CDR1 is MNHEY and CDR2 is SMNVEV (reference sequence). CDR3 in DNA: TGTGCCAGCAGTTTAAGACAAAGCTATGGCTACACCTTC. Translating gives CASSLRQSYGYTF.

J is TRBJ2-7 and V is TRBV28; D is undetermined. Looked up from germline, CDR1 is MDHEN and CDR2 is SYDVKM. Deletions cut 5 bases from V and 3 bases from J, with 5 bases between. The CDR3 extends over 11 amino acids. CDR3 nucleotide sequence: TGTGCCAGCAGTCAAAGCTACGAGCAGTACTTC. Protein sequence: CASSQSYEQYF. The complete variable domain, with remaining parts taken from reference TRBV28 and TRBJ2-7, reads DVKVTQSSRYLVKRTGEKVFLECVQDMDHENMFWYRQDPGLGLRLIYFSYDVKMKEKGDIPEGYSVSREKKERFSLILESASTNQTSMYLCASSQSYEQYFGPGTRLTVT.

The chain joins TRBV29-1 to TRBJ1-3; D is unclear. This CDR3 has 15 residues. Germline CDR1 and CDR2: SQVTM and ANQGSEA. V gave up 4 bases and J gave up 0 bases, with 13 bases separating them. The CDR3 DNA is TGCAGCGTTGTTCCCCGGGCAAACTCTGGAAACACCATATATTTT. Protein: CSVVPRANSGNTIYF.